This TCR beta chain was obtained from a study of T cells in Graves' hyperthyroidism and ophthalmopathy. TCR beta CDR3 regions were amplified from RNA. Initially, a first-round RT-PCR of the TCR CDR3 employed the HTBI primer set. MiXCR, applied by TCRdb to the multiplex PCR reads, yields one record per CDR3 protein. The sample holds a few hundred thousand distinct CDR3 sequences, about 14% seen once. This clonotype was counted many times. Its antigen remains unknown. The study's findings and limits: Blood also held most thyroid clonotypes expanded beyond 0.001.

From germline, CDR1 is ENHRY and CDR2 SYGVKD. The CDR3 is 14 residues long. After removal of 6 bases from V and 5 bases from J, the junction contained 9 bases not matched to a gene. The source material was blood. This chain links TRBV10-3 with TRBJ2-7; the match to TRBD1 covers 8 bases. This receptor was obtained from a woman aged 25 to 39 with Graves' ophthalmopathy. CDR3 sequence: CAIRTGGIGNEQYF. CDR3 coding DNA: TGTGCCATCAGAACAGGGGGTATTGGGAACGAGCAGTACTTC.